Following are 23 T cell receptor beta chains from one sample sequenced in a study of shared clonotypes between healthy human individuals. Sequencing used immunoSEQ multiplex PCR; TCRdb keeps in-frame clones, though not all of them. The sample lists more than 850,000 clones; about four fifths were seen once. Source material: memory CD4+ T cells from PBMCs. Subset specified: CD45RA-negative fraction. These receptors were obtained from a man in his late teens or twenties in good health. Some clones in this sample may be carry-over from other donors' samples.

The table lists this clone with a count of one. The chain joins TRBV29-1 to TRBJ2-3, with D possibly TRBD2 on 5 matching bases. CDR1 SQVTM and CDR2 ANQGSEA come from the germline V gene. V was trimmed by 3 bases and J by 2 bases, leaving 9 bases between them. There are 13 residues in the CDR3. CDR3 sequence reads: CSVDPLATDTQYF. The CDR3 DNA is TGCAGCGTTGATCCCCTAGCCACAGATACGCAGTATTTT.

A note on this clone: The same CDR3 arises from other DNA sequences in this sample as well. The chain employs TRBV7-2 and TRBJ1-1; D is undetermined. V lost 1 base and J lost 1, with 7 bases in between. CDR1 and CDR2 (germline): SGHTA, FQGNSA. The CDR3 is 14 amino acids. This CDR3 reads CASSLVRGNTEAFF. The DNA of the CDR3 is TGTGCCAGCAGCTTAGTGCGGGGGAACACTGAAGCTTTCTTT.

The V call is TRBV28, the J call TRBJ1-1; 9 nucleotides agree with TRBD1. CDR1 MDHEN and CDR2 SYDVKM come from the germline V gene. Losses at the gene ends were 4 bases for V and 5 bases for J; bases not matched to a gene: 14. This CDR3 comprises 17 residues. CDR3 coding DNA: TGTGCCAGCAGTTCCTGGATTGTGGGACAGGGACGGACTGAAGCTTTCTTT. This gives the protein CASSSWIVGQGRTEAFF.

The chain joins TRBV10-1 to TRBJ1-1, with 7 nucleotides matching TRBD1. Germline V gene sequence: CDR1 WNHNN, CDR2 SYGVQD (reference sequence). Unmatched junction bases numbered 8, after V lost 2 bases and J lost 2 bases. CDR3 length: 16 amino acids. For the CDR3, the DNA is TGCGCCAGCAGTGAGGAAGGGACAGTCTTCAACACTGAAGCTTTCTTT. It translates to CASSEEGTVFNTEAFF.

This clone was seen more than once but under ten times. Within the sample, other DNA sequences also encode this same CDR3. This chain connects TRBV9 to TRBJ2-5, with a possible D match to TRBD1 (6 bases). In germline, CDR1 is SGDLS, CDR2 YYNGEE. Trimming cost V 0 bases and J 4 bases, with 7 bases left between them. The CDR3 has 13 amino acids. The CDR3 here is CASSVVGGETQYF. The CDR3 DNA reads TGTGCCAGCAGCGTAGTAGGGGGAGAGACCCAGTACTTC.

V usage is TRBV7-9 and J usage is TRBJ1-1, with D hard to call. The length of the CDR3 is 13 residues. The germline V gene encodes CDR1 SEHNR and CDR2 FQNEAQ (reference sequence). Deletions cut 5 bases from V and 5 bases from J, with 12 bases between. The CDR3 region has the DNA TGTGCCAGCAGCCAAGGCCCGAGGACTGAAGCTTTCTTT. It is translated as CASSQGPRTEAFF.

Points on this clone: Other DNA sequences from this sample encode an identical CDR3 as well. The V gene is TRBV5-1, the J gene TRBJ2-2; D is unclear. With 1 base removed from V and 0 bases from J, the gap between germline ends came to 4 bases. The CDR3 has 14 amino acids. Looked up from germline, CDR1 is SGHRS and CDR2 is YFSETQ. Here the CDR3 DNA reads TGCGCCAGCAGCTTGACTCCGAACACCGGGGAGCTGTTTTTT. This translates into CASSLTPNTGELFF.

Comments on this clone: Other DNA sequences in the sample encode the same CDR3. This rearrangement joins TRBV7-2 to TRBJ2-1; 8 bases agree with TRBD2. The germline V gene encodes CDR1 SGHTA and CDR2 FQGNSA. The CDR3 consists of 13 residues. Germline trimming cut 5 bases from V and 6 bases from J; bases unmatched to any gene: 3. CDR3 residues: CASSPGRGNEQFF. The CDR3 coding sequence is TGTGCCAGCAGCCCCGGGAGGGGCAATGAGCAGTTCTTC.

V is TRBV19 and J is TRBJ2-7; a possible D gene is TRBD2 (5 bases). CDR1 is LNHDA, CDR2 SQIVND, per germline (reference sequence). This CDR3 region has 13 residues. V lost 6 bases, J lost 4 bases, and 13 bases lay in between. The CDR3 protein is CASSLLRGYEQYF. Here the CDR3 DNA reads TGTGCCAGTAGCCTCCTCCGGGGATACGAGCAGTACTTC.

This clone appeared once. The chain links TRBV7-2 to TRBJ2-7, with 7 bases lining up with TRBD2. The V segment lost 8 bases and the J segment 7 bases; nucleotides outside the gene matches: 11. The CDR3 is 13 residues long. Germline V lookup: CDR1 SGHTA, CDR2 FQGNSA. This CDR3 reads CASGQRGAREQYF. The CDR3 DNA is TGTGCCAGCGGGCAGCGGGGCGCGCGGGAGCAGTACTTC.

As DNA, the CDR3 is TGTGCCAGCACCCGCTCCCTAGCGGGTACAGATACGCAGTATTTT. Translated: CASTRSLAGTDTQYF. The rearrangement links TRBV5-4 to TRBJ2-3; 8 nucleotides agree with TRBD2. The junction had 9 bases not matched to a gene; V was cut back by 6 bases and J by 3 bases. From germline, CDR1 is SGHNT and CDR2 YYREEE (reference sequence). There are 15 residues in the CDR3. The whole variable domain, filled in from reference TRBV5-4 and TRBJ2-3, reads ETGVTQSPTHLIKTRGQQVTLRCSSQSGHNTVSWYQQALGQGPQFIFQYYREEENGRGNFPPRFSGLQFPNYSSELNVNALELDDSALYLCASTRSLAGTDTQYFGPGTRLTVL.

This chain links TRBV28 with TRBJ2-7; 12 nucleotides match TRBD1. CDR1 and CDR2 from the germline V gene are MDHEN and SYDVKM. This CDR3 is 16 amino acids long. After removal of 1 base from V and 3 bases from J, the junction contained 4 bases not matched to a gene. CDR3 sequence: CASSLYGTGGIYEQYF. The CDR3 DNA sequence: TGTGCCAGCAGTTTATATGGGACAGGGGGCATCTACGAGCAGTACTTC.

V usage is TRBV6-6 and J usage is TRBJ1-4; 8 positions agree with TRBD1. Germline-derived CDR1 and CDR2 are MNHNY and SVGAGI (reference sequence). This CDR3 comprises 14 residues. The V segment lost 7 bases and the J segment 13 bases; nucleotides outside the gene matches: 14. The CDR3 region is CASMAGGLGGGLFF. Here the CDR3 DNA reads TGTGCCAGCATGGCAGGGGGCTTGGGCGGGGGACTGTTTTTT.

The rearrangement joins TRBV7-8 to TRBJ1-1; D possibly corresponds to TRBD1 (5 bases). Germline-derived CDR1 and CDR2 are SGHVS and FQNEAQ. The CDR3 is 14 residues long. V was cut by 3 bases and J by 1 base, with 9 bases left in between. The CDR3 protein is CASSFWRGNTEAFF. The CDR3 DNA follows: TGTGCCAGCAGCTTCTGGAGGGGGAACACTGAAGCTTTCTTT. Filled out from reference TRBV7-8 and TRBJ1-1, the complete variable domain reads GAGVSQSPRYKVAKRGQDVALRCDPISGHVSLFWYQQALGQGPEFLTYFQNEAQLDKSGLPSDRFFAERPEGSVSTLKIQRTQQEDSAVYLCASSFWRGNTEAFFGQGTRLTVV.

As concerns this clone: Other DNA sequences in the sample encode the same CDR3. The chain couples TRBV5-1 to TRBJ2-7; 8 bases map to TRBD1. The CDR3 extends over 14 amino acids. The V and J ends lost 4 bases and 4 bases, in that order; junction bases with no gene match: 7. CDR1 is SGHRS, CDR2 YFSETQ, per germline. CDR3 nucleotides: TGCGCCAGCAGCACCTCAGGGGGCTCGTACGAGCAGTACTTC. The encoded protein is CASSTSGGSYEQYF.

About this clone: This specimen includes other DNA sequences encoding the same CDR3. V and J are TRBV7-3 and TRBJ2-7; possible D gene TRBD1, 6 bases. The CDR3 extends over 13 amino acids. Germline lookup yields CDR1 SGHTA and CDR2 FQGTGA. Trimming took 5 bases from V and 1 from J, leaving 9 bases between them. The CDR3 spells CASSPGQSYEQYF. The CDR3, as DNA: TGTGCCAGCAGCCCCGGACAGTCCTACGAGCAGTACTTC.

The chain carries TRBV15 and TRBJ2-5, with TRBD2 matching over 8 bases. This CDR3 is built from 15 residues. V was clipped by 5 bases and J by 5 bases; unmatched bases: 10. Germline assignment: CDR1 LNHNV and CDR2 YYDKDF (reference sequence). CDR3 amino acids: CATSLQAGDVETQYF. CDR3 DNA: TGTGCCACCAGCTTACAAGCGGGAGACGTGGAGACCCAGTACTTC. Drawing the rest from reference TRBV15 and TRBJ2-5, the complete variable domain is DAMVIQNPRYQVTQFGKPVTLSCSQTLNHNVMYWYQQKSSQAPKLLFHYYDKDFNNEADTPDNFQSRRPNTSFCFLDIRSPGLGDTAMYLCATSLQAGDVETQYFGPGTRLLVL.

The chain joins TRBV2 to TRBJ2-3; no firm D call. This CDR3 contains 14 residues. With 4 bases removed from V and 6 bases from J, the gap between germline ends came to 14 bases. Germline lookup yields CDR1 SNHLY and CDR2 FYNNEI. This CDR3 is CASSVKDARDTQYF. The CDR3 DNA follows: TGTGCCAGCAGTGTCAAGGACGCTAGGGATACGCAGTATTTT.

The chain couples TRBV6-1 to TRBJ2-2, with 7 bases that match TRBD1. Germline CDR1 and CDR2: MNHNS and SASEGT. The junction had 4 bases not matched to a gene; V was cut back by 3 bases and J by 3 bases. The CDR3 consists of 15 residues. As DNA, the CDR3 is TGTGCCAGCAGTGAGCGACAGGGCTACACCGGGGAGCTGTTTTTT. Translated, it gives CASSERQGYTGELFF.

Only a few counts were recorded for this clone. The J gene is TRBJ1-5, the V gene TRBV6-1; tentative D call: TRBD1 (6 bases). Trimming pared 5 bases from V and 3 bases from J, leaving 14 bases between. The V gene's germline CDR1 is MNHNS and CDR2 SASEGT. CDR3 size: 15 residues. Here the CDR3 reads CASSSRRGDNQPQHF. DNA for the CDR3: TGTGCCAGCAGTTCGAGAAGGGGGGACAATCAGCCCCAGCATTTT.

V usage is TRBV6-1 and J usage is TRBJ2-1; 9 nucleotides match TRBD2. The CDR3 runs 14 residues. Germline V gives CDR1 MNHNS, CDR2 SASEGT. The V segment lost 7 bases and the J segment 6 bases; nucleotides outside the gene matches: 7. This CDR3 is CASKALAGFNEQFF. The CDR3 nucleotides are TGTGCCAGCAAAGCGCTAGCGGGATTCAATGAGCAGTTCTTC.

The chain joins TRBV30 to TRBJ2-5; TRBD1 matches at 7 bases. The CDR3 spans 14 residues. Per the germline V gene, CDR1 is GTSNPN and CDR2 is SVGIG (reference sequence). J lost 4 bases, V lost 1 base, and 6 bases had no gene match. CDR3 region: CAWSGTGGGETQYF. In nucleotides, the CDR3 is TGTGCCTGGAGTGGGACAGGAGGAGGAGAGACCCAGTACTTC.

This chain links TRBV10-3 with TRBJ2-3; D unresolved. V was clipped by 5 bases and J by 0 bases, with 9 bases between them. This CDR3 has 14 amino acids. Germline V gives CDR1 ENHRY, CDR2 SYGVKD. Written as DNA, the CDR3 is TGTGCCATCAGTAGTGTTCTAAGCACAGATACGCAGTATTTT. It translates to CAISSVLSTDTQYF.